The next 18 T cell receptor beta chains were all read from a single sample in a study of shared clonotypes between healthy human individuals. TCRdb's copy holds only in-frame clones and misses some; the assay was immunoSEQ multiplex PCR. The data contain over a million clones, 98% to 99% of them singletons. Specimen: naive CD4+ T cells sorted from blood. Subset meaning: CD45RA+ positively selected. The receptors stem from a man aged 25 to 40 in good health.

The chain has TRBV5-1 and TRBJ1-1; weak D call: TRBD1 (6 bases). Germline V gives CDR1 SGHRS, CDR2 YFSETQ. The V and J ends lost 2 bases and 4 bases respectively, with 9 bases between them. This CDR3 is built from 13 residues. The CDR3 bases are TGCGCCAGCAGCTTCTACAGGGTCACTGAAGCTTTCTTT. Its protein product is CASSFYRVTEAFF.

The gene calls are TRBV29-1 and TRBJ2-7, with a weak D call TRBD2 (5 bases). The CDR3 is made up of 10 amino acids. Germline CDR1 and CDR2: SQVTM and ANQGSEA. The germline V and J ends were trimmed by 6 bases and 5 bases, with 8 bases remaining between them. CDR3 in amino acids: CSVGIDEQYF. CDR3 nucleotide sequence: TGCAGCGTCGGGATAGACGAGCAGTACTTC.

The DNA for the CDR3 is TGTGCCTGGAGTAAAGGGCAAGGTCAGCCCCAGCATTTT. It codes for CAWSKGQGQPQHF. V gene TRBV30 combines with J gene TRBJ1-5; unclear D gene. There are 13 residues in the CDR3. The germline V gene encodes CDR1 GTSNPN and CDR2 SVGIG (reference sequence). Trimming pared 2 bases from V and 6 bases from J, leaving 11 bases between.

The chain joins TRBV5-1 to TRBJ2-3; TRBD1 matches at 7 bases. Per germline, CDR1 SGHRS and CDR2 YFSETQ. This CDR3 is 14 amino acids long. With 10 bases clipped from V and 2 bases from J, the junction kept 10 bases outside the gene matches. The CDR3 region is CAGRAGGFTDTQYF. CDR3 DNA: TGCGCCGGCCGGGCAGGGGGTTTCACAGATACGCAGTATTTT.

A remark on this clone: The same CDR3 is also encoded by other DNA sequences in this sample. The chain recombines TRBV29-1 with TRBJ1-2, with D possibly matching TRBD1 (5 bases). The CDR3 has 10 residues. V was pared by 7 bases and J by 3 bases, with 6 bases between. CDR1 and CDR2 (germline): SQVTM, ANQGSEA. In DNA form, the CDR3 reads TGCAGCGGGGGGGACTATGGCTACACCTTC. Translating gives CSGGDYGYTF.

V usage is TRBV27 and J usage is TRBJ2-1, with 12 bases that match TRBD2. This CDR3 contains 16 residues. V lost 5 bases to trimming and J lost 0 bases; unmatched junction nucleotides: 2. The germline CDR1 and CDR2 sequences are MNHEY and SMNVEV (reference sequence). The CDR3 loop reads CASSLAGGPSYNEQFF. The CDR3 DNA sequence: TGTGCCAGCAGTCTAGCGGGAGGGCCCTCCTACAATGAGCAGTTCTTC.

This sequence joins TRBV11-2 and TRBJ2-1; 7 nucleotides line up with TRBD1. CDR1 SGHAT and CDR2 FQNNGV come from the germline V gene. The V gene end was trimmed by 2 bases and the J gene end by 5 bases; junction bases not matched to a gene: 9. This CDR3 is 16 amino acids long. In DNA, the CDR3 is TGTGCCAGCAGCTTACTCAAGGGGACAGCCCACAATGAGCAGTTCTTC. The encoded protein is CASSLLKGTAHNEQFF.

Comments on this clone: Other DNA sequences from this sample encode an identical CDR3 as well. This CDR3 reads CASSLVLYGYTF. Written as DNA, the CDR3 is TGTGCCAGCAGTTTGGTACTCTATGGCTACACCTTC. V gene TRBV28 combines with J gene TRBJ1-2; D ambiguous. The CDR3 has 12 amino acids. V was trimmed by 3 bases and J by 4 bases, leaving 6 bases between them. CDR1 MDHEN and CDR2 SYDVKM come from the germline V gene.

CDR3 region: CASGGQYTGELFF. In DNA form, the CDR3 reads TGTGCCAGCGGAGGACAGTACACCGGGGAGCTGTTTTTT. This chain joins TRBV9 and TRBJ2-2; perhaps TRBD1 as D (6 bases). Between the trimmed V and J ends, which lost 7 bases and 3 bases, there was a span of 10 bases. Per germline, CDR1 SGDLS and CDR2 YYNGEE. The CDR3 is 13 residues long.

The chain carries TRBV4-3 and TRBJ2-5; TRBD1 agrees at 7 bases. The length of the CDR3 is 16 residues. V shed 3 bases and J 2 bases; nucleotides not matched to a gene: 9. The germline V gene encodes CDR1 LGHNA and CDR2 YSLEER. The CDR3 sequence is CASSQRHRGLQETQYF. The DNA of the CDR3 is TGCGCCAGCAGCCAGAGGCACAGGGGCCTGCAAGAGACCCAGTACTTC.

The J gene is TRBJ1-2, the V gene TRBV19; 11 bases match TRBD1. V lost 10 bases, J lost 2 bases, and 9 bases stayed unmatched. This CDR3 is 15 amino acids long. Germline V gene data show CDR1 as LNHDA and CDR2 as SQIVND (reference sequence). CDR3 sequence reads: CATRLGTGGNYGYTF. In DNA, the CDR3 is TGTGCCACCAGACTCGGGACAGGGGGGAACTATGGCTACACCTTC.

This chain joins TRBV19 and TRBJ2-1, with 14 positions matching TRBD2. V gave up 4 bases and J gave up 9 bases; unmatched junction bases: 2. The CDR3 is made up of 14 amino acids. Germline V CDR1 and CDR2: LNHDA, SQIVND (reference sequence). This chain's CDR3 is CASSTGTSGSEQFF. The CDR3 nucleotides read TGTGCCAGTAGTACAGGGACTAGCGGGAGTGAGCAGTTCTTC.

The rearrangement uses TRBV18 and TRBJ1-2; 9 nucleotides agree with TRBD1. This CDR3 spans 18 amino acids. Germline values: CDR1 KGHSH, CDR2 LQKENI. V gave up 0 bases and J gave up 2 bases; unmatched junction bases: 10. The CDR3 sequence: CASSPPDRGINGNYGYTF. DNA of the CDR3: TGTGCCAGCTCACCACCGGACAGGGGTATTAATGGAAACTATGGCTACACCTTC.

CDR3 sequence (DNA): TGTGCCTGGAGAGCAGGGGGCGCCCGGAACACCGGGGAGCTGTTTTTT. Translated: CAWRAGGARNTGELFF. The V and J genes are TRBV30 and TRBJ2-2; 8 positions match TRBD1. The ends lost 3 bases at V and 1 base at J; junction bases unmatched: 7. This CDR3 is 16 amino acids long. The germline V gene has CDR1 GTSNPN and CDR2 SVGIG (reference sequence).

V usage is TRBV18 and J usage is TRBJ1-1, with TRBD1 matching 7 bases. Germline V gives CDR1 KGHSH, CDR2 LQKENI. This CDR3 is built from 14 residues. V dropped 6 bases and J dropped 5; count of bases not matched to a gene: 9. Here the CDR3 reads CASSRGTQGTEAFF. DNA of the CDR3: TGTGCCAGCTCGCGCGGGACACAGGGGACTGAAGCTTTCTTT. Full variable domain (outside the CDR3, taken from reference TRBV18 and TRBJ1-1): NAGVMQNPRHLVRRRGQEARLRCSPMKGHSHVYWYRQLPEEGLKFMVYLQKENIIDESGMPKERFSAEFPKEGPSILRIQQVVRGDSAAYFCASSRGTQGTEAFFGQGTRLTVV.

This clone has a single count. V and J are TRBV5-6 and TRBJ2-1, with D possibly TRBD2 on 6 matching bases. Trimming left V 6 bases short and J 0 bases short, with 10 bases between. Per the germline V gene, CDR1 is SGHDT and CDR2 is YYEEEE. The length of the CDR3 is 14 residues. The DNA of the CDR3 is TGTGCCAGCATACCGGGACTCTCCTACAATGAGCAGTTCTTC. This codes for CASIPGLSYNEQFF.

This clone appeared a few times. The chain has TRBV5-4 and TRBJ1-2; D not certain. Per germline, CDR1 SGHNT and CDR2 YYREEE (reference sequence). The CDR3 has 15 amino acids. V was cut by 4 bases and J by 0 bases, with 13 bases left in between. CDR3 in DNA: TGTGCCAGCAGCCTGACGGGAGGATCTAACTATGGCTACACCTTC. Amino acids: CASSLTGGSNYGYTF.

This rearrangement joins TRBV6-1 to TRBJ2-7; TRBD2 aligns across 10 bases. The CDR3 spans 20 residues. J was trimmed by 5 bases and V by 4 bases; bases with no gene match: 23. The germline V gene encodes CDR1 MNHNS and CDR2 SASEGT. The CDR3 here is CASSVSSRTSGAPLWNEQYF. In nucleotides, the CDR3 is TGTGCCAGCAGTGTAAGCTCAAGGACTAGCGGAGCCCCTCTGTGGAACGAGCAGTACTTC.